One T cell receptor (beta chain) is described in this entry. The antigen this receptor binds is unknown. The CDR3 sequence holds 15 residues, the cysteine and phenylalanine included. Only the protein is available. CDR1 and CDR2 (PRHDT, FYEKMQ) derive from the germline V gene (reference sequence). The sample originates from a study of CXCR3-negative and CXCR3-positive naive CD8 T cells (dated by TCRdb to the late 2010s). A note on the overall study: About 150 million TRB reads were obtained in total, roughly 1.5 +/- 0.3 million reads per library. For the TRBV-TRBJ cluster analysis, the naive subsets came from 5 donors, while the memory cells came from 3 donors. Diversity and physicochemical repertoire analyses were performed on 11 donors pooled from two independent experiments.

For each CD8+ T cell subset, flow sorting was done in triplicate, and roughly 310,000 cells per subset went directly into RLT lysis buffer. To keep memory contaminants out, a stringent definition of naive CD8+ T cells was applied: CD45RO-CCR7+CD27+CD95-. Peripheral blood mononuclear cells were isolated from buffy coats by standard density gradient centrifugation. Naive CXCR3-negative and CXCR3-positive CD8+ T cells were flow-sorted on a FACSAria III. Total RNA was extracted from sorted cells with an RNeasy Mini Kit. Sequencing used a NextSeq 550. The Human TCR Profiling Kit (MiLaboratory) was used to prepare UMI-labeled 5' RACE TRB cDNA libraries. The full amount of extracted RNA was used for cDNA synthesis, and the full amount of resulting cDNA was used for PCR amplification. Libraries were prepared in parallel with an identical number of PCR cycles. The original methods were these. MIGEC and MiXCR extracted about 57,000 +/- 9,900 unique UMI-labeled TRB cDNA molecules per library, requiring at least two reads per UMI. An average of approximately 40,000 +/- 10,000 functional in-frame TRB CDR3 nucleotide clonotypes without stop codons was found per library. After downsampling to 5000 UMI-labeled TRB molecules per sample, diversity metrics, including normalized Shannon-Wiener and Chao1, were computed in VDJtools. Clonotype-size-weighted physicochemical properties of the central five CDR3 residues (interaction energy, strength, volume and Kidera factor 4) were computed in VDJtools. TCRdb reprocessed the public reads and reports one entry per CDR3 protein sequence, without DNA. In this record, the V and J calls reflect TCRdb's handling and not the investigators' own analysis. The table for this sample lists around 84,000 distinct CDR3 sequences. Approximately 0.82% of the sample lies in the top ten.

The paper as a whole reports these results and caveats: Naive CXCR3-negative and CXCR3-positive cells from the same donor showed similar TRBV-TRBJ usage, whereas memory cells showed distinct patterns. Because surface CD5, which is linked to self-reactivity in mice, was comparable between the naive subsets, TCR interaction strength was also inferred from the physicochemical properties of TRB CDR3s. Because CXCR3 expression was partially decreased after cryopreservation, freshly isolated PBMCs were used for most assays. Both naive subsets had comparably high repertoire diversity, while memory CD8+ T cells had much lower repertoire diversity. Compared with CXCR3-negative naive cells, CXCR3-positive naive cells had TRB CDR3s with higher hydrophobicity (lower Kidera factor 4), lower energy, and higher strength and volume indices.

Sequencing was carried out using naive CXCR3+ CD8+ T cells from blood. The cell subset or site label corresponds to: CD45RO-CCR7+CD27+CD95- naive CD8+ T cells expressing CXCR3 (TNR3+). The sequence was collected from a human donor in good health. Some clones in this sample may be carry-over from other donors' samples. The chain couples TRBV13 to TRBJ2-7; TCRdb indicates TRBD2, and absent DNA this call remains unverified. For the CDR3, the sequence is CASSAGASGNREQYF.